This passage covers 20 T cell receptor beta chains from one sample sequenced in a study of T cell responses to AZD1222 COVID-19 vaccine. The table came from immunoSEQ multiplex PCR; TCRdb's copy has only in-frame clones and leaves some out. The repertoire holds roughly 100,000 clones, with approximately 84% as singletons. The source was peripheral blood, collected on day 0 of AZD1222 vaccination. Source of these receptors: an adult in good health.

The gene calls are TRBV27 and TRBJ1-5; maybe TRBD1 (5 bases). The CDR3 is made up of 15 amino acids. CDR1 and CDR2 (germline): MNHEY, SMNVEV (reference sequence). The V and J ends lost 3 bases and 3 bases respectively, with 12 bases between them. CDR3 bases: TGTGCCAGCAGTTTTGAGGGGCGAAACAATCAGCCCCAGCATTTT. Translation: CASSFEGRNNQPQHF.

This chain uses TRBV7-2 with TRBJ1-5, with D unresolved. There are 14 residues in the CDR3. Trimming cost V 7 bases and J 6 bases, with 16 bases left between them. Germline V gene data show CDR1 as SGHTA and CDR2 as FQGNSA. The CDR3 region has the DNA TGTGCCAGCACCCCTGAAAGCAGAGTTCAGCCCCAGCATTTT. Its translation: CASTPESRVQPQHF.

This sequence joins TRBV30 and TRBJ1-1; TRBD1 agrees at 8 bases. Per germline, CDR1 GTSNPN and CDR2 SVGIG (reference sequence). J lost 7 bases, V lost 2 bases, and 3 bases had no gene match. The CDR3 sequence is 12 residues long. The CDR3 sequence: CAWSRTGFEAFF. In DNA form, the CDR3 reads TGTGCCTGGAGTAGGACAGGGTTTGAAGCTTTCTTT.

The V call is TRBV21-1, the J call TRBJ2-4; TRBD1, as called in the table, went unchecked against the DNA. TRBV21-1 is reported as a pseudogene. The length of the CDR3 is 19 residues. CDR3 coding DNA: TGTGCCAGCAGCAGCCGGGACAGGGGTTCGGGGCAAGCCAAAAACATTCAGTACTTC. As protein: CASSSRDRGSGQAKNIQYF.

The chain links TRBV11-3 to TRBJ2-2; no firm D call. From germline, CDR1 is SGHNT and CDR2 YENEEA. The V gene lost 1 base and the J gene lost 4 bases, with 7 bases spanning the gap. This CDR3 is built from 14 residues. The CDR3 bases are TGTGCCAGCAGCTTAGCAGCGAGCACCGGGGAGCTGTTTTTT. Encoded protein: CASSLAASTGELFF.

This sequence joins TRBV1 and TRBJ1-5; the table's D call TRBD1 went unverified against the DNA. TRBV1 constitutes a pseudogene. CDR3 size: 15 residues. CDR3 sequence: CTSSQDQQGDQPQHF. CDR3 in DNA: TGCACCAGCAGCCAAGATCAACAGGGAGATCAGCCCCAGCATTTT.

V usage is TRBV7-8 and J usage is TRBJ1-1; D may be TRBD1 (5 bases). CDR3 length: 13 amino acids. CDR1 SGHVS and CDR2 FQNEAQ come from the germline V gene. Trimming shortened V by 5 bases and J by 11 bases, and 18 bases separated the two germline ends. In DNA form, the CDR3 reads TGTGCCAGCAGCAAGTTGGTGGGGGAGTCCGCTTTCTTT. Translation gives CASSKLVGESAFF.

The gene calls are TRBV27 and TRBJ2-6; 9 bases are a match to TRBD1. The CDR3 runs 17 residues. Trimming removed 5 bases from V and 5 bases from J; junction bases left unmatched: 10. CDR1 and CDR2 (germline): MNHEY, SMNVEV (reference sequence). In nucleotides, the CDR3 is TGTGCCAGCAGTCAGTGGACAGGGGTCGGAAGGGCCAACGTCCTGACTTTC. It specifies CASSQWTGVGRANVLTF.

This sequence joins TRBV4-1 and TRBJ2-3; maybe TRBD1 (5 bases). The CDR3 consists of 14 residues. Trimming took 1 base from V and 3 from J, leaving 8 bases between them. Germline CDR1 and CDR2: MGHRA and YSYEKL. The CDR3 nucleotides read TGCGCCAGCAGCCAAGTCCAGGGAACAGATACGCAGTATTTT. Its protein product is CASSQVQGTDTQYF.

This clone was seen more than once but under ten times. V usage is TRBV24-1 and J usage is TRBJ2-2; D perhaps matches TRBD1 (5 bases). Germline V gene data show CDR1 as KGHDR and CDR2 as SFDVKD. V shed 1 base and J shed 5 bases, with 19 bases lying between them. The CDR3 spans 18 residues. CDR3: CATSDFGRASGITGELFF. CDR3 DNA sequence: TGTGCCACCAGTGATTTTGGCAGGGCCTCGGGTATAACCGGGGAGCTGTTTTTT.

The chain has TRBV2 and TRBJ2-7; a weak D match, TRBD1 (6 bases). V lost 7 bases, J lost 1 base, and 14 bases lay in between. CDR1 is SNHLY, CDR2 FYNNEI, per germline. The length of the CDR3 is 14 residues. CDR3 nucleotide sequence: TGTGCCAGCAAATTCTCACAGGGTTCCTACGAGCAGTACTTC. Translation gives CASKFSQGSYEQYF. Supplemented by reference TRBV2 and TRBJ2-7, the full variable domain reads EPEVTQTPSHQVTQMGQEVILRCVPISNHLYFYWYRQILGQKVEFLVSFYNNEISEKSEIFDDQFSVERPDGSNFTLKIRSTKLEDSAMYFCASKFSQGSYEQYFGPGTRLTVT.

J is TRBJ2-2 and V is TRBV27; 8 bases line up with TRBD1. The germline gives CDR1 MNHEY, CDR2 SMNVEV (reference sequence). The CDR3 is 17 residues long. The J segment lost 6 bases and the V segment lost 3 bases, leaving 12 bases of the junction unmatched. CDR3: CASSFYGQGRGSGELFF. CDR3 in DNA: TGTGCCAGCAGTTTCTACGGACAGGGTAGAGGGTCCGGGGAGCTGTTTTTT.

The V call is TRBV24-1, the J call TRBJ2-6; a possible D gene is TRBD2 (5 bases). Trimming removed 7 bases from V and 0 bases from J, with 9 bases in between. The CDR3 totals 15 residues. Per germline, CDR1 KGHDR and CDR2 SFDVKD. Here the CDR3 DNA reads TGTGCCACCAGGAGAGGGATCTCTGGGGCCAACGTCCTGACTTTC. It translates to CATRRGISGANVLTF.

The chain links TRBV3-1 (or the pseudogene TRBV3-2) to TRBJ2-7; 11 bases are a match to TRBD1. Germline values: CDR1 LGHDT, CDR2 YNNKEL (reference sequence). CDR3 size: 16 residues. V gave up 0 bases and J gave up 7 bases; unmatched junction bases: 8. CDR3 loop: CASSQDSGTGGQEQYF. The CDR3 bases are TGTGCCAGCAGCCAAGATAGCGGGACAGGGGGACAAGAGCAGTACTTC.

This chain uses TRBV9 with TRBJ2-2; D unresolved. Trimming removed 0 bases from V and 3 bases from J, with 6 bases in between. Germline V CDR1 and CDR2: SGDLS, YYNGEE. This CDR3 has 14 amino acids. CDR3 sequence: CASSVEVYTGELFF. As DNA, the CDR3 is TGTGCCAGCAGCGTAGAGGTCTACACCGGGGAGCTGTTTTTT.

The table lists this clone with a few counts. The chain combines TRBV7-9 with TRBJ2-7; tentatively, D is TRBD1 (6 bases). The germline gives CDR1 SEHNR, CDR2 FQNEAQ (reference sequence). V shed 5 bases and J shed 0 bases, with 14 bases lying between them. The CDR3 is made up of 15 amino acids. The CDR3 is CASSPSGGFSYEQYF. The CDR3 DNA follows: TGTGCCAGCAGCCCCTCTGGGGGCTTCTCCTACGAGCAGTACTTC.

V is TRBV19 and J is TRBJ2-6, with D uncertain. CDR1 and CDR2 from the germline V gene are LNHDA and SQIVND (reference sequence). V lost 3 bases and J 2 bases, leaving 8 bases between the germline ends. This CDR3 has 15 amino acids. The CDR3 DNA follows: TGTGCCAGTAGTATCTGGGCCCCTGGGGCCAACGTCCTGACTTTC. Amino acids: CASSIWAPGANVLTF.

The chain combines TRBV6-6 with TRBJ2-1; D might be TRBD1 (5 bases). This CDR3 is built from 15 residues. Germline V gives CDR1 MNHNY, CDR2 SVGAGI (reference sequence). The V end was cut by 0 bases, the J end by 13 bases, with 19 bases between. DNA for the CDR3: TGTGCCAGCAGTTACTCGAAGGGGCGGCTAACCCATCAGTTCTTC. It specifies CASSYSKGRLTHQFF.

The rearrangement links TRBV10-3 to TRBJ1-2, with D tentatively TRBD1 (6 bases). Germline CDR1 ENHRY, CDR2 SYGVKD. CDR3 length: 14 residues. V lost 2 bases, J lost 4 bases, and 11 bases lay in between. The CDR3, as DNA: TGTGCCATCAGTGAGGACGGGGGCAGCTATGGCTACACCTTC. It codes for CAISEDGGSYGYTF.

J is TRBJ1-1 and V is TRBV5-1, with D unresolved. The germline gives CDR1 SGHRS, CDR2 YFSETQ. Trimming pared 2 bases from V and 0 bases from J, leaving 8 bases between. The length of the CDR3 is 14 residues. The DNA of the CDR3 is TGCGCCAGCAGCTTTATGAGCATGAACACTGAAGCTTTCTTT. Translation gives CASSFMSMNTEAFF.